This T cell receptor beta chain was sequenced in a study of CD8 T cells in ankylosing spondylitis. Overall study results and limits: Reported data indicate significant enrichment of disease-linked clones within matched ankylosing spondylitis synovial fluid. Ankylosing spondylitis blood seemed to carry a telltale TCR beta motif made of several highly homologous variants. Relatively rare in peripheral blood, disease-linked clones were also CD8+.

This CDR3 region has 11 residues. Germline CDR1 and CDR2: SQVTM and ANQGSEA. V lost 8 bases, J lost 6 bases, and 12 bases lay in between. 5'-RACE, quantitative and with molecular barcodes, yielded the TCR beta libraries. TCRdb reanalysed the 5' RACE reads using MiXCR and keeps one entry per CDR3 protein. Among about 220,000 distinct CDR3 sequences listed, 8% to 11% were seen once. In this sample, this clonotype turned up many times. The antigen is not known. V is TRBV29-1 and J is TRBJ2-3, with D tentatively TRBD1 (6 bases). This clonotype originated in a male donor with ankylosing spondylitis or in good health (not recorded which). Sequencing was carried out using blood, either unsorted or a sorted T cell fraction (not recorded which). CDR3 loop: CSKQGPDTQYF. The DNA for the CDR3 is TGCAGCAAACAGGGCCCCGATACGCAGTATTTT.